This T cell receptor (beta chain) was found in a study of CD8 T cells in ankylosing spondylitis. Germline CDR1 and CDR2: MRHNA and SNTAGT. The trim removed 2 bases at V and 9 bases at J, leaving 3 bases unmatched. The CDR3 runs to 13 residues. TCRdb used MiXCR to reprocess the 5' RACE reads, holding one entry per CDR3 protein. The data contain just over 350,000 distinct CDR3 sequences, roughly 22% of them singletons. This clonotype was recorded at least ten times. The gene calls are TRBV6-4 and TRBJ2-1; TRBD2 matches 8 bases. This TCR was sampled from a male donor with ankylosing spondylitis or in good health (not recorded which). Sequencing was done on a sample of blood, either unsorted or a sorted T cell fraction (not recorded which). CDR3 nucleotide sequence: TGTGCCAGCAGTGACGGGACTAGGGGTGAGCAGTTCTTC. Protein product: CASSDGTRGEQFF.